Listed here is a single T cell receptor (beta chain). These data come from a study of blood T cell repertoires in COVID-19. Study-wide context: COVID-19 samples, acute and convalescent, were from the United States, Italy and Spain. T cells, B-cell-depleted T cells, or PBMCs supplied cDNA or gDNA.

In the study's own analysis: The assay estimated nucleated cells by amplifying reference gene primers. Assay: immunoSEQ multiplex PCR; the TCRdb copy retains only in-frame clones and omits some. V, J and clone size were drawn from that table, and D and trimming were deduced from the DNA. The data show about 150,000 clones, roughly three quarters seen once. V was pared by 0 bases and J by 9 bases, with 12 bases between. Germline CDR1 reads SGDLS; CDR2 reads YYNGEE. The CDR3 sequence is 14 residues long. The origin of this receptor is a man in his forties or fifties with active or convalescent COVID-19. The chain employs TRBV9 and TRBJ2-2, with D perhaps matching TRBD1 (5 bases). The specimen was peripheral blood. This chain's CDR3 is CASSVGGSPWELFF. CDR3 DNA sequence: TGTGCCAGCAGCGTAGGGGGCTCCCCCTGGGAGCTGTTTTTT.